The clone carrying this T cell receptor beta chain is called medium-sized based on its frequency. Antigen unknown. The data originate from a study of CXCR3-negative and CXCR3-positive naive CD8 T cells. Study-level points and caveats: Both naive subsets had comparably high diversity; memory CD8+ cells much lower. CXCR3-positive naive cells had more hydrophobic TRB CDR3s than CXCR3-negative naive cells. Expression of CXCR3 was partially reduced after cryopreservation, and fresh PBMCs were used in most assays.

The CDR3 is made up of 16 amino acids. CDR1 is LGHNA, CDR2 YNFKEQ, per germline. Through 5' RACE with UMI labels, the TRB cDNA libraries were prepared. Reanalyzing the 5' RACE reads, TCRdb keeps one entry per CDR3 protein, without DNA. This sample's table reports approximately 6,200 distinct CDR3 sequences. Every CD8+ subset sample held 250,000 to 300,000 flow-sorted cells, done in triplicate. Cells classed as naive CD8+ T cells were CD45RO-CCR7+CD27+CD95-. This receptor was taken from a human donor in good health. Some clones in this sample may be carry-over from other donors' samples. This sequence joins TRBV4-2 and TRBJ2-5; TCRdb calls TRBD2, which cannot be checked without DNA. The sample consisted of naive CXCR3+ CD8+ T cells from blood. Specified subset: CD45RO-CCR7+CD27+CD95- naive CD8+ T cells expressing CXCR3 (TNR3+). The CDR3: CASSQVLQRMGETQYF.